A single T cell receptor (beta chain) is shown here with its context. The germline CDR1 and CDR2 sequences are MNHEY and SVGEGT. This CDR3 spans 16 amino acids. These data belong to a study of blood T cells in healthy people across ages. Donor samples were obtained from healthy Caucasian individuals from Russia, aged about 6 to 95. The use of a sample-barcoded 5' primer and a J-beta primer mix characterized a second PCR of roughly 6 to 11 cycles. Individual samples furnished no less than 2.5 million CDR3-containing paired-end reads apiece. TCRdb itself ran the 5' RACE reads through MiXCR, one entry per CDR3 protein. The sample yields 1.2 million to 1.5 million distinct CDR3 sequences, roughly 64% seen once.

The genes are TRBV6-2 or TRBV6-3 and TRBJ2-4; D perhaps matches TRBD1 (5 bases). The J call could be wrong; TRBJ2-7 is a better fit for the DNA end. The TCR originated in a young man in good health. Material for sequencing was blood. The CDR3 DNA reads TGTGCCAGCAGTTACACTCATCTAGGGGCAACCTACGAGCAGTACTTC. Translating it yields CASSYTHLGATYEQYF.